This TCR beta chain emerged from a study of human T cells and chemical hapten exposure. As for the study in general: A roughly 2 cm by roughly 2 cm inner upper arm patch received 2% DPC for sensitization. Reading of the patch tests, which applied 0.01% DPC to the upper back, occurred at 6 days.

The CDR3 length is 13 residues. Germline V gene sequence: CDR1 SQVTM, CDR2 ANQGSEA. J gave up 7 bases and V 6 bases, and 8 bases lay outside the gene matches. Time point here: patch test 3, about 24 weeks after DPC sensitization. Treatment reported: therapeutic diphenylcyclopropenone sensitization with weekly scalp DPC. TCRdb reprocessed the RACE reads via MiXCR and lists one record per CDR3 protein. The data show about 82,000 distinct CDR3 sequences, over 10% seen once. This clonotype was found many times. Source: whole blood, taken in connection with sensitization to the hapten diphenylcyclopropenone (DPC). The rearrangement links TRBV29-1 to TRBJ1-1; TRBD1 matches 10 bases. The source of this sequence is a woman aged 50 to 60 with alopecia areata. Some clones in this sample may be carry-over from other donors' samples. The CDR3, as DNA: TGCAGCGTGATACGACAGGGGGCGGGTGAAGCTTTCTTT. Translation: CSVIRQGAGEAFF.